This T cell receptor beta chain appears in the sequencing data of a study of identifying expanded T cells in peripheral blood. Method: immunoSEQ multiplex PCR; TCRdb's copy keeps in-frame clones and lacks some. The sample has 100,000 to 150,000 clones, 75% to 90% seen once. Germline loops: CDR1 SGHTA, CDR2 FQGNSA. The CDR3 is made up of 14 amino acids. V lost 3 bases and J 7 bases, leaving 10 bases between the germline ends. J is TRBJ1-6 and V is TRBV7-2; D is ambiguous. Material: blood. The TCR originated in a person between 18 and 75 years old in good health. The CDR3, as DNA: TGTGCCAGCAGCTTTTGGCAGACAAATTCACCCCTCCACTTT. It yields the protein CASSFWQTNSPLHF. The full variable domain, its missing parts supplied by reference TRBV7-2 and TRBJ1-6, is GAGVSQSPSNKVTEKGKDVELRCDPISGHTALYWYRQSLGQGLEFLIYFQGNSAPDKSGLPSDRFSAERTGGSVSTLTIQRTQQEDSAVYLCASSFWQTNSPLHFGNGTRLTVT.